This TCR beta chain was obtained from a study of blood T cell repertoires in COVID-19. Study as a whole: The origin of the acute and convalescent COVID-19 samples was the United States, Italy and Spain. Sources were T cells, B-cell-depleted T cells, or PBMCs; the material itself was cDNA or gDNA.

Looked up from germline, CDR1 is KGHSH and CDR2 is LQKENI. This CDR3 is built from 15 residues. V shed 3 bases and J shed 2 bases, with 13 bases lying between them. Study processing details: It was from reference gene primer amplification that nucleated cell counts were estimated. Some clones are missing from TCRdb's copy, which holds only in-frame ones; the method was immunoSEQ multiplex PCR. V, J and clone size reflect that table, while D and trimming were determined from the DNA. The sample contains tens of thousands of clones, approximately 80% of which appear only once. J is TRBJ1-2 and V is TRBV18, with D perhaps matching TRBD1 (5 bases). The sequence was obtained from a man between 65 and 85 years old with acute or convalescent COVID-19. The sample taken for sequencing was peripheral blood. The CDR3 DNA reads TGTGCCAGCTCACCTACCGCCTCAGGGAACTATGGCTACACCTTC. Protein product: CASSPTASGNYGYTF.